The subject of this entry is one T cell receptor (beta chain). The antigen it recognizes is unknown. No per-base quality is available; no much larger clone lies one base away. The record originates from a study of CD8 T cell repertoires and HIV-1 epitope variants (dated by TCRdb to 2020 to 2022). For context, the study as a whole: In separate culture wells, T cells were stimulated with each of twenty-five peptides that represented autologous and known Gag and Nef epitope variants. Among the control conditions were a peptide pool of CMV, EBV and flu, the Ebola AY9 epitope serving as a negative control, and a well with no peptide. The epitopes tested were three Gag epitope families plus Nef HW9 and YT9. Using the EasySep Human T Cell Enrichment Kit, T cells were enriched and then co-cultured with an equal number of autologous T cell-negative cells acting as antigen-presenting cells. Cultures were maintained for around 11 days in IMDM with gentamicin, and half-media changes adding IL-2, IL-7 and IL-15 were performed on days 3 and 7. An aliquot of 1M T cells was saved as an uncultured baseline condition, separate from the approximately 75 T cell cultures. A total of around 83 T cell cultures were run, with each culture condition performed in triplicate except for one peptide, which was performed in duplicate. Beyond this particular receptor, the publication reports: The Nef KF9 family was recognized by five clonotypes and the HW9 family by one, and no responses to the TAALDMSHF plasma variant were observed. Of the nine antigen-specific TCR beta clonotypes identified, roughly 6 appeared cross-reactive for autologous or known escape epitope variants. Only TCR beta chains were identified by the assay, and proliferation to antigen, not T cell function or cytokine profile, was indicated.

The EasySep Human CD8+ T Cell Enrichment Kit was used on day 10 to isolate CD8+ T cells from every culture. Sequencing of TCR beta CDR3 regions was performed at survey depth on the immunoSEQ platform. The QIAamp DNA micro kit was used to extract genomic DNA from every cultured and uncultured CD8+ T cell population. The study's own analysis went as follows. Any sample with under 5,000 productive reads was excluded, and this exclusion removed about 7% of the 75 cultures stimulated with HIV peptides. Sequences were trimmed to CDR3 by a MANAFEST web app, and nonproductive sequences, CDR3s under 5 amino acids, and sequences not starting with C or ending with F/W were removed. Clonotypes were classified as antigen-specific only if expansion was observed in at least 2 of 3 replicates versus the no-peptide control at FDR 0.01, only within one epitope family. Specific clonotypes also needed at least fivefold higher frequency than in wells stimulated with peptides from other epitope families. As stored in TCRdb, this immuneACCESS dataset retains in-frame rearrangements with V and J assigned. A fraction of the clones does not appear; measured against another copy, unresolved V genes explain less than half of the discrepancy, and the remainder lacks a known reason. V and J calls and clone size come straight from that table; D and trimming were deduced from the DNA. The sample records about 2,600 clones, approximately 66% of which are singletons. The ten largest account for roughly 44% of the sample.

At the junction V is shortened by 7 bases and J by 6 bases, with 15 bases in between. Sequences ENHRY (CDR1) and SYGVKD (CDR2) are obtained from the germline V gene. The CDR3 spans 13 residues, from the cysteine through the phenylalanine. Only the CDR3 DNA is retained, 39 bases long and in frame from the first base. This receptor was taken from a male donor with HIV. The specimen sequenced was cultured CD8+ T cells derived from PBMCs. Recombination connected TRBV10-3 to TRBJ1-1; perhaps TRBD1 is the D gene, with 6 bases matching. The CDR3 reads as follows: CAIMRGADAEAFF. The DNA sequence is TGTGCCATCATGCGGGGGGCAGACGCTGAAGCTTTCTTT.